This note documents a single T cell receptor (beta chain) sequence. Antigen: not known. Deletions cut 5 bases from V and 1 base from J, with 8 bases between. The CDR3 runs to 13 residues. CDR1 is SGHTA and CDR2 is FQGNSA in the germline V gene. The data were taken from a study of cytomegalovirus exposure and HLA in healthy donors. The study, taken as a whole, reports: The listing of 150 to 200 TCR beta chains classed them as cytomegalovirus-associated. Many donors carried some public TCRs, although rarity characterized most TCR sequences.

While the first cohort had 600 to 800 subjects, the donors belonged to the separate validation cohort of over a hundred subjects. This table comes from immunoSEQ multiplex PCR, and its TCRdb copy is limited to in-frame clones, with some not included. The sample comprises about 72,000 clones, 94% of which are singletons, and roughly 0.63% rests with the top ten. The J gene is TRBJ1-2, the V gene TRBV7-2; D is undetermined. Sequenced: PBMCs. The sequence derives from a woman between 18 and 29 years old in good health and CMV-seronegative. CDR3 in amino acids: CASSIAGNYGYTF. CDR3 nucleotides: TGTGCCAGCAGCATCGCGGGTAACTATGGCTACACCTTC.